This T cell receptor beta chain stems from a study of blood T cells in healthy people across ages. Study-level findings and limits: CMV infection status of these donors was not known. A strong correlation was found between TCR beta diversity and the percentage of naive T cells.

Total RNA extracted from each sample amounted to at least 6 micrograms. PCR was performed a second time for roughly 7 to 11 cycles using a sample-barcoded 5' primer and a J-beta primer mix. Individual samples furnished no less than 3 million CDR3-containing paired-end reads apiece. TCRdb reprocessed the 5' RACE reads via MiXCR and lists one record per CDR3 protein. The sample carries 650,000 to 1,000,000 distinct CDR3 sequences, 30% to 45% recorded once. As regards this clonotype: What it recognizes is unknown.

Germline V gene sequence: CDR1 LGHNA, CDR2 YNFKEQ. The CDR3 is made up of 15 amino acids. Trimming pared 1 base from V and 3 bases from J, leaving 13 bases between. The genes are TRBV4-2 and TRBJ2-7; D gene uncertain. The sample taken for sequencing was blood. The sequence was obtained from a man between 18 and 35 years old in good health. CDR3 residues: CASSQAFVRHYEQYF. The CDR3 nucleotides are TGTGCCAGCAGCCAAGCTTTCGTGAGACACTACGAGCAGTACTTC.